The 22 T cell receptor delta chains listed next were all sequenced from one sample in a study of gamma-delta chains in newborns, infants, children. TCRdb reran clone calling via CATT on the reads. This sample has about 15,000 delta-chain clones, with approximately 7% found just once. Sequencing was done on a sample of blood. These receptors originate from a child who was a newborn, infant or young child, either healthy, febrile or measles-vaccinated (not recorded which).

This clone came up a few times. A read error may produce the germline difference seen at one junction end. Other DNA sequences within the sample encode an identical CDR3. The rearrangement uses TRAV29/DV5 and TRDJ3; 10 bases fit TRDD3. The germline V gene has CDR1 NSMFDY and CDR2 ISSIKDK. This CDR3 region has 18 residues. CDR3 region: CAASLLGDDSWDTRQMFF. The CDR3 DNA reads TGCGCAGCAAGTTTACTGGGGGATGACTCCTGGGACACCCGACAGATGTTTTTC.

This clone was detected once. A much larger clone lies one base from this, so it may be a read error. V gene TRDV3 combines with J gene TRDJ2, with 7 bases identical to TRDD3. CDR1 and CDR2 (germline): TVYSNPD, GDNSRS (reference sequence). The CDR3 extends over 12 amino acids. The DNA for the CDR3 is TGTGCCTTTGGGGGATTGACAGCACACCTCTTCTTT. Translation gives CAFGGLTAHLFF.

This clone was counted between two and nine times. The junction departs from the called germline gene at one end, perhaps through a read error. This sequence joins TRDV2 and TRDJ3, with 12 bases aligning to TRDD3. The length of the CDR3 is 19 residues. The V gene's germline CDR1 is GEAIGNYY and CDR2 EKD. The CDR3: CACDTVRLGDTWDTRQMFF. The CDR3 region has the DNA TGTGCCTGTGACACCGTCCGACTGGGGGATACCTGGGATACCCGACAGATGTTCTTC.

In its sample, this clone ranks as medium-sized. A clone one base away is much larger, so this may be a read error. The chain carries TRDV2 and TRDJ3; 11 bases line up with TRDD3. The trim removed 2 bases at V and 0 bases at J, leaving 5 bases unmatched. The CDR3 is made up of 19 amino acids. Germline CDR1 GEAIGNYY, CDR2 EKD. The CDR3 coding sequence is TGTGCCTGTGACAACGTACTGGGGGATAGCTCCTGGGACACCCGACAGATGTTTTTC. Translation: CACDNVLGDSSWDTRQMFF.

The table lists this clone with a few counts. This sequence joins TRDV2 and TRDJ3; 10 positions match TRDD3. Trimming took 3 bases from V and 0 from J; bases not matched to a gene: 7. CDR1 and CDR2 from the germline V gene are GEAIGNYY and EKD. This CDR3 is built from 19 residues. The CDR3 protein is CACDSLGDRSSWDTRQMFF. CDR3 in DNA: TGTGCCTGTGACTCACTGGGGGATCGAAGCTCCTGGGACACCCGACAGATGTTTTTC.

The chain uses TRDV2 and TRDJ3; 13 bases map to TRDD3. This CDR3 comprises 19 residues. The V segment lost 3 bases and the J segment 0 bases; nucleotides outside the gene matches: 4. CDR1 and CDR2 (germline): GEAIGNYY, EKD. The CDR3 DNA reads TGTGCCTGTGACGCGTACTGGGGGATACGCTCCTGGGACACCCGACAGATGTTTTTC. Its protein product is CACDAYWGIRSWDTRQMFF.

Comment on this clone: TCRdb's entry gives the protein of a much larger clone, which mismatches this DNA's translation at residue 8, likely from a read error; the protein reported here is translated from the DNA. The V call is TRDV2, the J call TRDJ3; possible D gene TRDD3, 5 bases. V lost 2 bases and J 0 bases, leaving 13 bases between the germline ends. The germline gives CDR1 GEAIGNYY, CDR2 EKD. The length of the CDR3 is 18 residues. CDR3 coding DNA: TGTGCCTGTGACAAAGTACTGGAGGACTCCTGGGACACCCGACAGATGTTTTTC. It is translated as CACDKVLEDSWDTRQMFF.

V usage is TRDV2 and J usage is TRDJ3; TRDD3 matches at 10 bases. V was clipped by 2 bases and J by 0 bases; unmatched bases: 12. This CDR3 has 21 amino acids. Germline V gene sequence: CDR1 GEAIGNYY, CDR2 EKD. The CDR3 DNA reads as TGTGCCTGTGACAAGTTGAACTGGGGGATCTCCAGCTCCTGGGACACCCGACAGATGTTTTTC. Protein sequence: CACDKLNWGISSSWDTRQMFF.

The sample holds a few counts of this clone. V is TRDV2 and J is TRDJ3, with 8 bases aligning to TRDD3. CDR3 length equals 18 residues. V gave up 3 bases and J gave up 2 bases; unmatched junction bases: 8. Germline V CDR1 and CDR2: GEAIGNYY, EKD. CDR3 sequence (DNA): TGTGCCTGTGACCCGCTAACTGGGGGTCCCTGGGACACCCGACAGATGTTTTTC. This translates into CACDPLTGGPWDTRQMFF.

This clone was seen many times. For the CDR3, the DNA is TGTGCCTGTGACACCGTTGGGGGCCACAGCTCCTGGGACACCCGACAGATGTTTTTC. It codes for CACDTVGGHSSWDTRQMFF. The chain joins TRDV2 to TRDJ3; D possibly corresponds to TRDD3 (6 bases). The germline V gene encodes CDR1 GEAIGNYY and CDR2 EKD. V lost 0 bases, J lost 0 bases, and 14 bases lay in between. This CDR3 region has 19 residues.

This clone has just a few counts. Within the sample, other DNA sequences also encode this same CDR3. The CDR3 reads CACDTLGDTLSWDTRQMFF. The CDR3 DNA sequence: TGTGCCTGTGACACCCTGGGGGATACCCTCTCCTGGGACACCCGACAGATGTTTTTC. The chain couples TRDV2 to TRDJ3; 11 bases align to TRDD3. CDR3 length: 19 amino acids. Per the germline V gene, CDR1 is GEAIGNYY and CDR2 is EKD. The J segment lost 0 bases and the V segment lost 0 bases, leaving 3 bases of the junction unmatched.

Points on this clone: A far larger clone is one base from this, pointing to a likely read error. The sample has other DNA sequences that encode this CDR3 too. For the CDR3, the DNA is TGTGCCTGTGACACCGTACTAGGCTCCTGGGACACCCGACAGATGTTTTTC. This codes for CACDTVLGSWDTRQMFF. The rearrangement joins TRDV2 to TRDJ3; D unclear. CDR3 length equals 17 residues. V was cut by 0 bases and J by 0 bases, with 8 bases left in between. Germline V CDR1 and CDR2: GEAIGNYY, EKD.

The chain uses TRDV2 and TRDJ3; 7 bases are shared with TRDD3. The germline V gene has CDR1 GEAIGNYY and CDR2 EKD. The CDR3 runs 21 residues. After removal of 0 bases from V and 0 bases from J, the junction contained 13 bases not matched to a gene. The DNA for the CDR3 is TGTGCCTGTGACACCGTTGGGGATAAGGTGACCAGCTCCTGGGACACCCGACAGATGTTTTTC. Protein product: CACDTVGDKVTSSWDTRQMFF.

About this clone itself: An end of the junction does not agree with germline; a read error may underlie this. The same CDR3 is also encoded by other DNA sequences in this sample. The rearrangement links TRDV2 to TRDJ3; D is possibly TRDD3 (6 bases). Germline values: CDR1 GEAIGNYY, CDR2 EKD. The CDR3 is 19 amino acids. For the CDR3, the DNA is TGTGCCTGTGACACCATGGGGGGTATGAGCTCCTGGGACACCCGGCAGATGTTTTTC. Its protein product is CACDTMGGMSSWDTRQMFF.

This clone was found a few times. V and J are TRDV2 and TRDJ1; D possibly corresponds to TRDD3 (5 bases). Germline CDR1 is GEAIGNYY and CDR2 is EKD. The CDR3 contains 13 residues. V was trimmed by 5 bases and J by 0 bases, leaving 9 bases between them. CDR3 sequence reads: CACVPGDTDKLIF. CDR3 coding DNA: TGTGCCTGTGTGCCGGGGGACACCGATAAACTCATCTTT.

The table lists this clone with a few counts. This may be a read error: a much more frequent sequence differs by one nucleotide. At the DNA level, this CDR3 is encoded by other sequences in the same sample as well. The CDR3 DNA is TGTGCCTGCGACACCTGGGATACCTGGGACACCCGACAGATGTTTTTC. Residues: CACDTWDTWDTRQMFF. J is TRDJ3 and V is TRDV2; a weak D match, TRDD3 (6 bases). The CDR3 spans 16 residues. Germline V CDR1 and CDR2: GEAIGNYY, EKD.

This clone was seen a few times. At one of its ends the junction is not consistent with the germline gene, which may arise from a read error. The chain carries TRDV2 and TRDJ3; TRDD3 matches 9 bases. In germline, CDR1 is GEAIGNYY, CDR2 EKD. There are 17 residues in the CDR3. In nucleotides, the CDR3 is TGTGCCCGTGACAGTACTGGGGGAGCCTGGGACACCCGACAGATGTTTTTC. Translating it yields CARDSTGGAWDTRQMFF.

This clone was picked up a small number of times. This DNA's translation and the protein TCRdb lists, from a much larger clone, do not match at residue 3, likely due to a read error; the protein shown is translated from the DNA. The V and J genes are TRDV2 and TRDJ2; 13 bases align to TRDD3. CDR3 length: 16 amino acids. Per germline, CDR1 GEAIGNYY and CDR2 EKD. The CDR3 nucleotides are TGTGCCGGTGACACTGGGGGATACGCTTTGACAGCACAACTCTTCTTT. Its protein is CAGDTGGYALTAQLFF.

The rearrangement joins TRDV2 to TRDJ1, with unresolved D. The germline CDR1 and CDR2 sequences are GEAIGNYY and EKD. The CDR3 consists of 15 residues. Trimming left V 0 bases short and J 2 bases short, with 12 bases between. As DNA, the CDR3 is TGTGCCTGTGACACCGTGGGCCATTTTACCGATAAACTCATCTTT. This encodes CACDTVGHFTDKLIF.

In this sample, this clone turned up many times. The gene calls are TRDV2 and TRDJ1; possibly TRDD3 for D (6 bases). V lost 8 bases, J lost 0 bases, and 15 bases lay in between. The CDR3 runs 14 residues. The germline gives CDR1 GEAIGNYY, CDR2 EKD. CDR3 in DNA: TGTGCCTCTCGAAAGGGGGACTACACCGATAAACTCATCTTT. Its translation is CASRKGDYTDKLIF.

This clone was observed a handful of times. The CDR3 sequence: CACDRILGDQSSWDTRQMFF. The CDR3, as DNA: TGTGCCTGTGACAGGATACTGGGGGACCAGAGCTCCTGGGACACCCGACAGATGTTTTTC. The chain employs TRDV2 and TRDJ3; 9 bases match TRDD3. V was pared by 2 bases and J by 0 bases, with 10 bases of the junction left unmatched. This CDR3 spans 20 amino acids. Germline CDR1 GEAIGNYY, CDR2 EKD.

Notes on this clone: Being one base from a much bigger clone, this may be a read error. The sample contains more than one DNA sequence encoding this CDR3. The rearrangement joins TRDV2 to TRDJ3, with 13 bases fitting TRDD3. The CDR3 has 21 residues. V shed 1 base, J shed 0 bases, and the junction held 8 bases outside the gene matches. CDR1 is GEAIGNYY, CDR2 EKD, per germline. The CDR3: CACDTVLGDTRSSWDTRQMFF. The CDR3 DNA is TGTGCCTGTGACACTGTACTGGGGGATACGCGGAGCTCCTGGGACACCCGACAGATGTTTTTC.